The present T cell receptor beta chain was sequenced within a study of regulatory T cells in long-lasting Graves disease. The wider study: Patients with new Graves' disease had used antithyroid drugs below 3 months. General observations from the study: Favoring TRBV28, TRBJ1-2 and TRBJ2-5 was a feature seen in persistent disease.

Time point specified: newly diagnosed GD, antithyroid drugs for less than 3 months. Preparation of the TCR library used RNA extracted from PBMCs. The table lists this clonotype with a few counts. The antigen is not known. Arm-PCR with iRepertoire HTBI primers amplified the CDR3 regions for these TCR beta libraries. TCRdb passed the multiplex PCR reads through MiXCR, listing each CDR3 protein once. The data contain under 500,000 distinct CDR3 sequences, 16% of them seen just once; the ten biggest clones take up approximately 12%. Germline CDR1 is SGDLS and CDR2 is YYNGEE. The V and J ends lost 5 bases and 0 bases respectively, with 6 bases between them. CDR3 size: 14 residues. This same sample was also part of a study on T cells in Graves' hyperthyroidism and ophthalmopathy. According to that study: The TCR CDR3 was amplified in a first-round RT-PCR using the HTBI primer set. Through a model of 13 V-J features, ophthalmopathy was separated from stable hyperthyroidism.

The genes are TRBV9 and TRBJ2-6, with D hard to call. This sequence originates from a woman aged 25-40 years with Graves disease. The material was peripheral blood mononuclear cells (PBMCs), obtained at new diagnosis, from a patient treated with antithyroid drugs. The CDR3 DNA sequence: TGTGCCAGCAGAGGAGTCTCTGGGGCCAACGTCCTGACTTTC. The encoded protein is CASRGVSGANVLTF.